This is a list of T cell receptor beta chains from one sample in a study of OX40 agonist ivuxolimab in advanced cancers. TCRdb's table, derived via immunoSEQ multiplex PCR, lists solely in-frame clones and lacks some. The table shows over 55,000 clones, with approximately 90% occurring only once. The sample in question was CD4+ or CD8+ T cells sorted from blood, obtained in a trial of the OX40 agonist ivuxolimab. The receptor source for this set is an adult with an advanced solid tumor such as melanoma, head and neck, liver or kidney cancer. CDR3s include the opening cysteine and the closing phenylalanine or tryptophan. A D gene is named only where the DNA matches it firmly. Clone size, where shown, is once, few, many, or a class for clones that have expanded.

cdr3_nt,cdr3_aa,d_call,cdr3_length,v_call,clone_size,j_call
TGTGCCAGCTCACCAAACTCGCAGGGGGCGGGTGAAAAACTGTTTTTT,CASSPNSQGAGEKLFF,TRBD1,16,TRBV18,NA,TRBJ1-4
TGTGCCAGCAGCTTGTATCAGGCCACCGGGGGCGAGCAGTACTTC,CASSLYQATGGEQYF,NA,15,TRBV5-5,NA,TRBJ2-7
TGTGCCAGCAGTGAGGGTATCAAGGTCTATGGCTACACCTTC,CASSEGIKVYGYTF,NA,14,TRBV6-5,NA,TRBJ1-2
TGTGCCAGTAGTCCCGCGGGACAGGGGGCGGGATACAATCAGCCCCAGCATTTT,CASSPAGQGAGYNQPQHF,TRBD1,18,TRBV19,few,TRBJ1-5
TGCGCCAGCAGTCTCGGGACAGGGTTTTTTCAGCCCCAGCATTTT,CASSLGTGFFQPQHF,TRBD1,15,TRBV4-1,NA,TRBJ1-5
TGTGCTAGCAGTCGACAGGGAATGGATGAGCAGTTCTTC,CASSRQGMDEQFF,TRBD1,13,TRBV7-7,NA,TRBJ2-1
TGTGCCAGCAGTGGAGCCGGGACAGGGAAGGACAATGAGCAGTTCTTC,CASSGAGTGKDNEQFF,TRBD1,16,TRBV6-1,NA,TRBJ2-1
TGTGCCAGCAGAAGGACAGATACGCAGTATTTT,CASRRTDTQYF,NA,11,TRBV7-2,NA,TRBJ2-3
TGCGCCAGCAGCTTGGGTACTCCCTCCACAGATACGCAGTATTTT,CASSLGTPSTDTQYF,NA,15,TRBV5-1,once,TRBJ2-3
TGTGCCAGCAGCCCATGGGGGGCGGGGGTGAAAAACATTCAGTACTTC,CASSPWGAGVKNIQYF,NA,16,TRBV7-2,NA,TRBJ2-4
TGTGCCAGCAGCTTCGCTAGCGGTTACTACGAGCAGTACTTC,CASSFASGYYEQYF,TRBD2,14,TRBV5-8,few,TRBJ2-7
TGTGCCAGCAGCAGACCTGGGACACTGGGTGAAAAACTGTTTTTT,CASSRPGTLGEKLFF,NA,15,TRBV7-9,NA,TRBJ1-4
TGTGCCAGCAGCCTGGGGTGGAACACTGAAGCTTTCTTT,CASSLGWNTEAFF,NA,13,TRBV5-4,NA,TRBJ1-1
TGTGCCAGCAGCTTGTTGGGGCTGAACACTGAAGCTTTCTTT,CASSLLGLNTEAFF,NA,14,TRBV5-6,NA,TRBJ1-1
TGTGCCAGCAGCTTAGACGGGGGCCTCTATAATTCACCCCTCCACTTT,CASSLDGGLYNSPLHF,NA,16,TRBV7-9,NA,TRBJ1-6
TGTGCCAGCAGTGATTGGGGTAAGACCTACGAGCAGTACTTC,CASSDWGKTYEQYF,NA,14,TRBV6-1,NA,TRBJ2-7
TGTGCCAGCAGCTTAGGTCTCGGGGGCTATGGCTACACCTTC,CASSLGLGGYGYTF,NA,14,TRBV7-2,once,TRBJ1-2
TGCGCCAGCAGTGAGTGGGTAGCTGGCACAGATACGCAGTATTTT,CASSEWVAGTDTQYF,NA,15,TRBV10-2,NA,TRBJ2-3
TGCGCCAGCAGCTTACAGGGGACCTATAATTCACCCCTCCACTTT,CASSLQGTYNSPLHF,TRBD1,15,TRBV5-1,NA,TRBJ1-6
TGCGCCAGCAGCCAAGATACTAGCGGTAACTACAATGAGCAGTTCTTC,CASSQDTSGNYNEQFF,TRBD2,16,TRBV4-1,NA,TRBJ2-1
TGTGCCAGCAGCTTATTTAGCGGGGCCTCCAATGAGCAGTTCTTC,CASSLFSGASNEQFF,TRBD2,15,TRBV11-3,NA,TRBJ2-1
TGCGCCAGCAGCCCAGAGCGACAGGGTTTCGACATTCAGTACTTC,CASSPERQGFDIQYF,TRBD1,15,TRBV5-1,NA,TRBJ2-4
TGTGCCACCCAGGGACGTTACGAGCAGTACTTC,CATQGRYEQYF,NA,11,TRBV6-1,NA,TRBJ2-7
TGCAGCGTTGATTGGGGGCTGGGCAATCAGCCCCAGCATTTT,CSVDWGLGNQPQHF,NA,14,TRBV29-1,NA,TRBJ1-5
TGTGCCAGCAGCTTAGGCCAGGAGTACACTGAAGCTTTCTTT,CASSLGQEYTEAFF,NA,14,TRBV11-1,NA,TRBJ1-1
TGTGCCAGCAGAGAGGACAGGAAAGCTTTCTTT,CASREDRKAFF,TRBD1,11,TRBV2,NA,TRBJ1-1
TGTGCCTGGAGTGTACAGCCAGTTATTACACCCAACTCTGGAAACACCATATATTTT,CAWSVQPVITPNSGNTIYF,NA,19,TRBV30,NA,TRBJ1-3
TGTGCCACCAGCAGAGGGACTACCTTGCGGGGAGATACGCAGTATTTT,CATSRGTTLRGDTQYF,NA,16,TRBV15,few,TRBJ2-3
TGTGCCTGGAGAGATTACAATGAGCAGTTCTTC,CAWRDYNEQFF,NA,11,TRBV30,NA,TRBJ2-1
TGTGCCAGCAGTGAAGCGGGGCTAGCGGGGGAAGAGACCCAGTACTTC,CASSEAGLAGEETQYF,TRBD2,16,TRBV6-1,once,TRBJ2-5
TGTGCCGCTTCGCGACAGGGGTTTCGGGAGACCCAGTACTTC,CAASRQGFRETQYF,TRBD1,14,TRBV10-3,once,TRBJ2-5
TGCGCCAGCAGCTGGACAGCCTCTGGGGCCAACGTCCTGACTTTC,CASSWTASGANVLTF,NA,15,TRBV5-1,NA,TRBJ2-6
TGTGCCAGCAGCTCTGATCGGTATGAGCAGTTCTTC,CASSSDRYEQFF,NA,12,TRBV4-2,NA,TRBJ2-1
TGTGCCAGCAGCTACCAACGGACGGCTAACTATGGCTACACCTTC,CASSYQRTANYGYTF,NA,15,TRBV5-4,NA,TRBJ1-2
TGTGCCAGCAGCCGACAGGGTTGGGGCTACACCTTC,CASSRQGWGYTF,TRBD1,12,TRBV27,NA,TRBJ1-2
TGTGCCAGCAGGCGGTCGACCGGGGAGCTGTTTTTT,CASRRSTGELFF,NA,12,TRBV6-5,NA,TRBJ2-2
TGCAGCGTTGGTACCGGGCTAAACGATGAGCAGTTCTTC,CSVGTGLNDEQFF,NA,13,TRBV29-1,NA,TRBJ2-1
TGCAGTGCTAGAGGGTCAGATACGCAGTATTTT,CSARGSDTQYF,NA,11,TRBV20-1,NA,TRBJ2-3